This TCR beta chain derives from a study of blood T cell repertoires in COVID-19. In the study overall: The cDNA or gDNA used as material had been derived from T cells, B-cell-depleted T cells, or PBMCs.

Clones were read by immunoSEQ multiplex PCR, and TCRdb kept only the in-frame ones, dropping some. The table shows about 150,000 clones, with roughly 80% occurring only once. Germline CDR1 is SNHLY and CDR2 is FYNNEI. This CDR3 is built from 13 residues. V lost 10 bases to trimming and J lost 4 bases, with 16 bases between them. The material sequenced was peripheral blood. The chain employs TRBV2 and TRBJ1-2, with a tentative D call TRBD1 (5 bases). The receptor was isolated from a middle-aged man with acute or convalescent COVID-19. This chain's CDR3 is CATYPGQGYGYTF. Here the CDR3 DNA reads TGTGCCACATATCCAGGGCAAGGCTATGGCTACACCTTC.